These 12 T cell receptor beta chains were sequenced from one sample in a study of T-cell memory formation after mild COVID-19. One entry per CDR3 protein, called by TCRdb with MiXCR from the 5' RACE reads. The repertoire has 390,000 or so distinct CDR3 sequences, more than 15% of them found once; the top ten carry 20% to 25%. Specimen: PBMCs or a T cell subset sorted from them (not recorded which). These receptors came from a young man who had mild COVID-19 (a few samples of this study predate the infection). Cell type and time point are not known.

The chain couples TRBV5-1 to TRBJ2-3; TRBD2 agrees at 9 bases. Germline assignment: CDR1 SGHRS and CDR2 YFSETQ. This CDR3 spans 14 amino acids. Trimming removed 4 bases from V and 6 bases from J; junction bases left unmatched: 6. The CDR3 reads CASSLAGSVDTQYF. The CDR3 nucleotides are TGCGCCAGCAGCCTAGCGGGGTCCGTGGATACGCAGTATTTT.

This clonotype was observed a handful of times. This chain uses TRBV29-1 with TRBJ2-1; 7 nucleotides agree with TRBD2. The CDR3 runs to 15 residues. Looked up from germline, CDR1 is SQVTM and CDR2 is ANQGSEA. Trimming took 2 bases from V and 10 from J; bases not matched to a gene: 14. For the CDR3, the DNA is TGCAGCGTTGAAAGTTCGGGGCTAGCGGAGGACGAGCAGTTCTTC. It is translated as CSVESSGLAEDEQFF.

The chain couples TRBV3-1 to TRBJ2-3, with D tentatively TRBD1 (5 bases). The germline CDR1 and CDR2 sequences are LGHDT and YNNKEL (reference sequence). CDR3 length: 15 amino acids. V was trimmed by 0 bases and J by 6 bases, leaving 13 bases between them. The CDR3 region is CASSQDVRVGDTQYF. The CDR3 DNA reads TGTGCCAGCAGCCAAGACGTCAGGGTGGGCGATACGCAGTATTTT.

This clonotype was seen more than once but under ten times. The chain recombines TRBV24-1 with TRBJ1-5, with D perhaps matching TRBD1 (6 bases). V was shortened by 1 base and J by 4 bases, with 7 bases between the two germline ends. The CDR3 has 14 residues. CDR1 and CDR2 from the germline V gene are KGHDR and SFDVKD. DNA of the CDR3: TGTGCCACCAGTGATTTACAGGGAAATCAGCCCCAGCATTTT. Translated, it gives CATSDLQGNQPQHF.

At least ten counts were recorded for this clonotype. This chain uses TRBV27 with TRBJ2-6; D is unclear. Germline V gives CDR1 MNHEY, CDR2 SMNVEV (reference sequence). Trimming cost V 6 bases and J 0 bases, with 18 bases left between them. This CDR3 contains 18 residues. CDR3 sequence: CASRSTSSWRSGANVLTF. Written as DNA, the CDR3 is TGTGCCAGCAGATCCACCTCGAGTTGGCGCTCTGGGGCCAACGTCCTGACTTTC.

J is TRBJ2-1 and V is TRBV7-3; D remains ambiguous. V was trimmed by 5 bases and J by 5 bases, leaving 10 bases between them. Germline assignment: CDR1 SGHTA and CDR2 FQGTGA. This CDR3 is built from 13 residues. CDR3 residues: CASSPGPNNEQFF. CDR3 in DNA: TGTGCCAGCAGCCCCGGGCCTAACAATGAGCAGTTCTTC.

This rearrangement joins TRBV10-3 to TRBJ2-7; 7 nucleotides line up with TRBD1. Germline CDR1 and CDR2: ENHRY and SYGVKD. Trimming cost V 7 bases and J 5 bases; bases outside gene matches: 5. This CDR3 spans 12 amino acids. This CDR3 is CAITQRGHEQYF. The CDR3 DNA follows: TGTGCCATCACCCAGAGGGGGCACGAGCAGTACTTC.

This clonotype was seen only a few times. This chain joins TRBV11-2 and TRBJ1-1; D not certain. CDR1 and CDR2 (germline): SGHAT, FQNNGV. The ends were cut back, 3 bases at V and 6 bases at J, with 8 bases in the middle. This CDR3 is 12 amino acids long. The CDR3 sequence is CASSFPGAEAFF. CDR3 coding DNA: TGTGCCAGCAGCTTCCCGGGAGCTGAAGCTTTCTTT.

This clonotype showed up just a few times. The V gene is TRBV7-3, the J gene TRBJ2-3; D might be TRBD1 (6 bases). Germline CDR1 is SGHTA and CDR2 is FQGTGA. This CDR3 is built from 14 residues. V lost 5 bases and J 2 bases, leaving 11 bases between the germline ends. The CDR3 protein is CASSPTGDTDTQYF. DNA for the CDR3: TGTGCCAGCAGCCCGACAGGAGACACAGATACGCAGTATTTT. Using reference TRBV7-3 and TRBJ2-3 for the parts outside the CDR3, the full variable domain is GAGVSQTPSNKVTEKGKYVELRCDPISGHTALYWYRQSLGQGPEFLIYFQGTGAADDSGLPNDRFFAVRPEGSVSTLKIQRTERGDSAVYLCASSPTGDTDTQYFGPGTRLTVL.

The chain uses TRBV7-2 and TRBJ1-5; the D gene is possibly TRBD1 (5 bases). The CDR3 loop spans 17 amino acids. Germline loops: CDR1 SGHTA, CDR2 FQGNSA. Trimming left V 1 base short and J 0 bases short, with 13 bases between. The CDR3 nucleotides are TGTGCCAGCAGCTTAGTTTCTCGACAGCCTAGCAATCAGCCCCAGCATTTT. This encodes CASSLVSRQPSNQPQHF. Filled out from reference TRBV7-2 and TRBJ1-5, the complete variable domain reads GAGVSQSPSNKVTEKGKDVELRCDPISGHTALYWYRQSLGQGLEFLIYFQGNSAPDKSGLPSDRFSAERTGGSVSTLTIQRTQQEDSAVYLCASSLVSRQPSNQPQHFGDGTRLSIL.

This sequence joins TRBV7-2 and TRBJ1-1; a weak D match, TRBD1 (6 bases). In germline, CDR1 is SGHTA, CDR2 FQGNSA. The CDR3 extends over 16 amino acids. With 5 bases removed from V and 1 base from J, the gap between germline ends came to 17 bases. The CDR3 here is CASSIDRGPQNTEAFF. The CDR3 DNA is TGTGCCAGCAGCATAGACCGGGGGCCGCAGAACACTGAAGCTTTCTTT.

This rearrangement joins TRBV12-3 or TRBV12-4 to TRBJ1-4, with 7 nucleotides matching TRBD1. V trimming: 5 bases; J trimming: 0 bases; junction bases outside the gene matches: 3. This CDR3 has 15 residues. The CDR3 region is CASSLTGATNEKLFF. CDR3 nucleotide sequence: TGTGCCAGCAGTCTTACAGGGGCAACTAATGAAAAACTGTTTTTT.